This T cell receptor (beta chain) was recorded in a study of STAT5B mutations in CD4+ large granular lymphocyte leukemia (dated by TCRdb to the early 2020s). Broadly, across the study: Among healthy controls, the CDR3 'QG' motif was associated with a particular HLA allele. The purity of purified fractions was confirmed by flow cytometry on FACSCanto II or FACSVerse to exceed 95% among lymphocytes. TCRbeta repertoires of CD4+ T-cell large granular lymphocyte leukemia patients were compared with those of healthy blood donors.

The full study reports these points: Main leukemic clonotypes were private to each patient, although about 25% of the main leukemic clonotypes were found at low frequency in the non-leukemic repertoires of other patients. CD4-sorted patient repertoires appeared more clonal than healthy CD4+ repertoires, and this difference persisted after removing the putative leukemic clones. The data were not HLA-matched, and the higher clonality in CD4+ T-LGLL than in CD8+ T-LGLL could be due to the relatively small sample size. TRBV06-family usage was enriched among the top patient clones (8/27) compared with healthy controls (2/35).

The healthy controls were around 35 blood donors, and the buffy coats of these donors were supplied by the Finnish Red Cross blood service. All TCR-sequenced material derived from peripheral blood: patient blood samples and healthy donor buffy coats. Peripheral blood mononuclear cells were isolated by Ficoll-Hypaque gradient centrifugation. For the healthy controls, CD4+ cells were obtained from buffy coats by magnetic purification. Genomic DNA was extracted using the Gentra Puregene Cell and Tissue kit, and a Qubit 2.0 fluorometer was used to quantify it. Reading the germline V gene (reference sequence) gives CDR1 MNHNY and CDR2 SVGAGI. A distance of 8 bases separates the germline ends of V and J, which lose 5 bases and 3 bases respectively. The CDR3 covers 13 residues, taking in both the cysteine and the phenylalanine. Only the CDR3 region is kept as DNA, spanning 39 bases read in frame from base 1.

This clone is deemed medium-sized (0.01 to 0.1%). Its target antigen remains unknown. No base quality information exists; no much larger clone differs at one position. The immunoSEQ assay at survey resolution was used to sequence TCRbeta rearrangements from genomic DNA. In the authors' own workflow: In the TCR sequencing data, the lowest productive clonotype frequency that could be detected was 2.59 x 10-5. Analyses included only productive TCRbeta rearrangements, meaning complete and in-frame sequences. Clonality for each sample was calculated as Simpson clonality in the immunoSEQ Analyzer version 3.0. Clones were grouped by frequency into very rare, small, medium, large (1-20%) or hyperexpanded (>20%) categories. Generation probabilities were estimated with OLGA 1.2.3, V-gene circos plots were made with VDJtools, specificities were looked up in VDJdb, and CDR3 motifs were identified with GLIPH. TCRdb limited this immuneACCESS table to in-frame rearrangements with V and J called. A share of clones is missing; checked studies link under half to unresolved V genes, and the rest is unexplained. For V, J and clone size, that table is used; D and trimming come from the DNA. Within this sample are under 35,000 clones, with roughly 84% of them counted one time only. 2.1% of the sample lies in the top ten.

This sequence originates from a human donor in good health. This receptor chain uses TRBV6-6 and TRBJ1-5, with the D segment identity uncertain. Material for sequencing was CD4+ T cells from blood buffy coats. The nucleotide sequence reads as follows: TGTGCCAGCAGTACAGCTACCAATCAGCCCCAGCATTTT. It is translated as CASSTATNQPQHF.